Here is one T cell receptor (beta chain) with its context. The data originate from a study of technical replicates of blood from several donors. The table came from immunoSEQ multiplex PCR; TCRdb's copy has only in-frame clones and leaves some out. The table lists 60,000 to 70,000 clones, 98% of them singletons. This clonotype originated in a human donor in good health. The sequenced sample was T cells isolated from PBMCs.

CDR3 in DNA: TGTGCCAGCAGCCCACAGGCGAAGGGAAACACCGGGGAGCTGTTTTTT. Translating gives CASSPQAKGNTGELFF. V and J are TRBV7-9 and TRBJ2-2, with a tentative D call TRBD1 (5 bases). V lost 5 bases, J lost 2 bases, and 15 bases lay in between. This CDR3 has 16 amino acids. Germline-derived CDR1 and CDR2 are SEHNR and FQNEAQ (reference sequence).